The subject of this entry is one T cell receptor beta chain. The antigen remains undetermined. The treatment here: around 19 received Ad26.COV2.S at low or high dose, single or two shots; several received placebo; per-sample allocation not given. Each sample was drawn 63 days after the first injection (of vaccine or placebo). The table came from immunoSEQ multiplex PCR; TCRdb's copy has only in-frame clones and leaves some out. The sample records about 350,000 clones, around 86% being singletons. The source of the sample is a study of Ad26.COV2.S vaccination and SARS-CoV-2 variants. The wider study: Participants got Ad26.COV2.S intramuscularly, once or twice 56 days apart. Study observations and caveats: Using TCR breadth and depth analyses may have led to underestimated total T cell responses. The breadth of spike-specific CD8+ and CD4+ T cell responses after vaccination was reportedly substantial. Non-spike TCR breadth showed similarity between vaccine and placebo recipients.

The clonotype was recovered from a person between 18 and 60 years old who received the Ad26.COV2.S COVID-19 vaccine or a placebo. The sequences come from peripheral blood, collected in a trial of Ad26.COV2.S vaccine versus placebo.

DNA of the CDR3: TGTGCCAGCAGCTTAGCGCGAAGGGGCCTATCCTACGAGCAGTACTTC. It specifies CASSLARRGLSYEQYF. This chain uses TRBV7-2 with TRBJ2-7; maybe TRBD1 (5 bases). The CDR3 covers 16 residues. The germline V gene has CDR1 SGHTA and CDR2 FQGNSA. The germline V and J ends were trimmed by 0 bases and 1 base, with 13 bases remaining between them.